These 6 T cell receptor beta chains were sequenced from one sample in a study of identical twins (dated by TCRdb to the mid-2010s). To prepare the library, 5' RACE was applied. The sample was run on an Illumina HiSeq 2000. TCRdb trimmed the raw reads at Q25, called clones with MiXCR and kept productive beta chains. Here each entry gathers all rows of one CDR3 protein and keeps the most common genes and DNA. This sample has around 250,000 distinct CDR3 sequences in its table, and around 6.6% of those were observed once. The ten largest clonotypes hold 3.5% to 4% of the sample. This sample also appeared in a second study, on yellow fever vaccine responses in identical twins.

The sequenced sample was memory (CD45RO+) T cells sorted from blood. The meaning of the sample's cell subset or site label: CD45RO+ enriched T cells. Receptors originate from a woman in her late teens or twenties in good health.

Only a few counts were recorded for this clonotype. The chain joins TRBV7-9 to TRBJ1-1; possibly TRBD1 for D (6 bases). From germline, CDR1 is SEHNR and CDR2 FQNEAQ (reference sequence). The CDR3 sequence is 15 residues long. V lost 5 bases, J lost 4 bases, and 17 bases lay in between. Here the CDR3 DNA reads TGTGCCAGCAGCCCTCGGACAGCCGGGGGCACTGAAGCTTTCTTT. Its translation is CASSPRTAGGTEAFF.

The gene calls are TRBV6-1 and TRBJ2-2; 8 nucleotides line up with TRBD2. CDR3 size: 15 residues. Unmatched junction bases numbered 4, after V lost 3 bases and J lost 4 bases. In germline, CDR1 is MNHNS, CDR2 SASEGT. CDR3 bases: TGTGCCAGCAGTGACGGGGGGGTCGGCACCGGGGAGCTGTTTTTT. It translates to CASSDGGVGTGELFF.

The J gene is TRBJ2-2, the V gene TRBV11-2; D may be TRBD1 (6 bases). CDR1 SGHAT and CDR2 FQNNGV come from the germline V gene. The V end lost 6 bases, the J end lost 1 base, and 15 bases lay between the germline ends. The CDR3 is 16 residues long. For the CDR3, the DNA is TGTGCCAGCAGATACAACCCGGGACAGAACACCGGGGAGCTGTTTTTT. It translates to CASRYNPGQNTGELFF.

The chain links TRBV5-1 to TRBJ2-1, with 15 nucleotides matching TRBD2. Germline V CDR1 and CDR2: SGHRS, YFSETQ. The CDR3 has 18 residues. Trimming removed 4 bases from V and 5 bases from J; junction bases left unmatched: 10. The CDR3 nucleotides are TGCGCCAGCAGCCCGAGGGGCGGGACTAGCGGGGGGAACAATGAGCAGTTCTTC. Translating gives CASSPRGGTSGGNNEQFF.

CDR3 nucleotides: TGCGCCAGCAGCCCACCAGGGGTAATGAACACTGAAGCTTTCTTT. It yields the protein CASSPPGVMNTEAFF. This chain connects TRBV5-1 to TRBJ1-1; weak D call: TRBD1 (6 bases). CDR3 length equals 15 residues. Trimming cost V 4 bases and J 0 bases, with 13 bases left between them. Germline-derived CDR1 and CDR2 are SGHRS and YFSETQ.

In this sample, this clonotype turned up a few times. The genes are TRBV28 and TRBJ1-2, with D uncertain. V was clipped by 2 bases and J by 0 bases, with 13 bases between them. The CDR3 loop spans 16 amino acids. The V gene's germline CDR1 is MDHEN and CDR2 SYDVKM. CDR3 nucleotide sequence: TGTGCCAGCAGTTTACGGTTGGGGAGTACTAACTATGGCTACACCTTC. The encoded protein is CASSLRLGSTNYGYTF.